The next 15 T cell receptor beta chains were all read from a single sample in a study of T cells after yellow fever vaccination. MiXCR was run by TCRdb on the 5' RACE reads, yielding one entry per CDR3 protein. The repertoire consists of just under 600,000 distinct CDR3 sequences, with about 14% occurring once and the leading ten covering over 13%. The sequences come from PBMCs, collected on the day of the yellow fever booster vaccination. Receptor source: a man younger than 40 who received the YFV17D yellow fever vaccine.

This clonotype was observed at least ten times. This chain uses TRBV7-2 with TRBJ2-5, with no clear D. The CDR3 is 13 residues long. The ends were cut back, 1 base at V and 1 base at J, with 4 bases in the middle. The V gene's germline CDR1 is SGHTA and CDR2 FQGNSA. The CDR3 reads CASSLVSQETQYF. CDR3 sequence (DNA): TGTGCCAGCAGCTTAGTCAGCCAAGAGACCCAGTACTTC.

By sample fraction, this clonotype is medium-sized. The gene calls are TRBV19 and TRBJ2-2; no clear D gene. V shed 10 bases and J shed 4 bases, with 16 bases lying between them. This CDR3 is built from 14 residues. The V gene's germline CDR1 is LNHDA and CDR2 SQIVND (reference sequence). In nucleotides, the CDR3 is TGTGCCACTAGACGGGCGCCGGGCACCGGGGAGCTGTTTTTT. Amino acids: CATRRAPGTGELFF.

This clonotype was counted ten times or more. The genes are TRBV7-6 and TRBJ2-1; 9 nucleotides agree with TRBD2. Trimming removed 3 bases from V and 5 bases from J; junction bases left unmatched: 14. The CDR3 extends over 18 amino acids. Germline V lookup: CDR1 SGHVS, CDR2 FNYEAQ. The CDR3 region has the DNA TGTGCCAGCAGCTTGATGGTGGCTAGCGGGATACTGAACAATGAGCAGTTCTTC. It is translated as CASSLMVASGILNNEQFF.

This clonotype has more than one count but fewer than ten. This chain joins TRBV7-2 and TRBJ2-3; 12 bases fit TRBD2. V shed 4 bases, J shed 6 bases, and the junction held 5 bases outside the gene matches. Germline-derived CDR1 and CDR2 are SGHTA and FQGNSA. The CDR3 is 15 residues long. This CDR3 is CASSSGTSGLDTQYF. DNA for the CDR3: TGTGCCAGCAGCTCCGGGACTAGCGGGCTGGATACGCAGTATTTT.

The V call is TRBV2, the J call TRBJ2-5; D gene uncertain. Trimming stripped 3 bases from V and 5 bases from J, with 10 bases between. The germline CDR1 and CDR2 sequences are SNHLY and FYNNEI. The CDR3 is 13 residues long. For the CDR3, the DNA is TGTGCCAGCAGTGATGACCCTACGGAGACCCAGTACTTC. This sequence encodes CASSDDPTETQYF.

This chain connects TRBV7-6 to TRBJ2-1; 15 positions match TRBD2. Germline CDR1 and CDR2: SGHVS and FNYEAQ. This CDR3 region has 16 residues. V lost 2 bases, J lost 9 bases, and 5 bases stayed unmatched. DNA of the CDR3: TGTGCCAGCAGCTTACGGACTAGCGGGAGGGCCGGTGAGCAGTTCTTC. As protein: CASSLRTSGRAGEQFF.

The chain has TRBV30 and TRBJ2-1; no clear D. V dropped 0 bases and J dropped 8 bases, with 8 bases sitting between them. Germline CDR1 and CDR2: GTSNPN and SVGIG (reference sequence). There are 12 residues in the CDR3. The CDR3 loop reads CAWSVNGHEQFF. The CDR3 DNA is TGTGCCTGGAGTGTAAACGGGCATGAGCAGTTCTTC.

This clonotype was seen ten or more times. The chain couples TRBV7-9 to TRBJ1-5; unclear D gene. From germline, CDR1 is SEHNR and CDR2 FQNEAQ (reference sequence). Trimming left V 1 base short and J 1 base short, with 14 bases between. The CDR3 covers 17 residues. The CDR3 coding sequence is TGTGCCAGCAGCTTAGAGATCCGGGTTGAGAGCAATCAGCCCCAGCATTTT. Its protein is CASSLEIRVESNQPQHF. Drawing the rest from reference TRBV7-9 and TRBJ1-5, the complete variable domain is DTGVSQNPRHKITKRGQNVTFRCDPISEHNRLYWYRQTLGQGPEFLTYFQNEAQLEKSRLLSDRFSAERPKGSFSTLEIQRTEQGDSAMYLCASSLEIRVESNQPQHFGDGTRLSIL.

The rearrangement joins TRBV10-3 to TRBJ2-7; D may be TRBD1 or TRBD2 (5 bases each). Between the trimmed V and J ends, which lost 4 bases and 5 bases, there was a span of 6 bases. The CDR3 consists of 11 residues. From germline, CDR1 is ENHRY and CDR2 SYGVKD. CDR3 residues: CAISVGHEQYF. Written as DNA, the CDR3 is TGTGCCATCAGTGTGGGACACGAGCAGTACTTC.

This clonotype was recorded many times. This chain joins TRBV27 and TRBJ2-4, with 8 positions matching TRBD1. CDR3 length: 14 residues. CDR1 MNHEY and CDR2 SMNVEV come from the germline V gene (reference sequence). V was clipped by 5 bases and J by 2 bases; unmatched bases: 2. In nucleotides, the CDR3 is TGTGCCAGCAGTAGGACAGGGACCAAAAACATTCAGTACTTC. Its translation is CASSRTGTKNIQYF.

The table lists this clonotype with a few counts. The rearrangement links TRBV7-2 to TRBJ2-7; D unresolved. The germline gives CDR1 SGHTA, CDR2 FQGNSA. This CDR3 region has 13 residues. The V and J ends lost 4 bases and 4 bases respectively, with 11 bases between them. CDR3 amino acids: CASSSPNLYEQYF. CDR3 DNA sequence: TGTGCCAGCAGCTCACCAAACCTTTACGAGCAGTACTTC.

This clonotype was seen a handful of times. The chain joins TRBV20-1 to TRBJ2-7, with 9 bases identical to TRBD2. J was trimmed by 0 bases and V by 5 bases; bases with no gene match: 5. This CDR3 contains 14 residues. Germline V gene lookup returns CDR1 DFQATT and CDR2 SNEGSKA (reference sequence). The CDR3 DNA sequence: TGCAGTGCTTTTAGCGGGAGCCTCTCCTACGAGCAGTACTTC. This translates into CSAFSGSLSYEQYF.

The genes are TRBV7-2 and TRBJ2-7, with TRBD2 identical over 12 bases. CDR1 and CDR2 (germline): SGHTA, FQGNSA. Trimming removed 6 bases from V and 6 bases from J; junction bases left unmatched: 9. This CDR3 contains 15 residues. The CDR3 nucleotides are TGTGCCAGCAGTTTGGTGACTAGCGGGGGAAGCGAGCAGTACTTC. Translating gives CASSLVTSGGSEQYF.

V and J are TRBV7-9 and TRBJ2-7; no reliable D call. Between the trimmed V and J ends, which lost 4 bases and 2 bases, there was a span of 12 bases. The germline V gene has CDR1 SEHNR and CDR2 FQNEAQ (reference sequence). The CDR3 covers 14 residues. CDR3 amino acids: CASSSPHGTYEQYF. In nucleotides, the CDR3 is TGTGCCAGCAGCTCCCCCCACGGCACCTACGAGCAGTACTTC.

The V call is TRBV12-3 or TRBV12-4, the J call TRBJ2-1; D remains unclear. V lost 3 bases, J lost 7 bases, and 10 bases lay in between. The CDR3 covers 13 residues. The CDR3 spells CASSFPKPNEQFF. Written as DNA, the CDR3 is TGTGCCAGCAGTTTCCCCAAACCGAATGAGCAGTTCTTC.